Presented here are 17 T cell receptor beta chains from one specimen sequenced in a study of T-cell reconstitution after alpha-beta-depleted transplantation in children. The authors prepared the TCRbeta library with unique molecular identifiers. TCRdb re-analysed the PCR reads in MiXCR, keeping a single row per CDR3 protein. The sample records fewer than 20,000 distinct CDR3 sequences, around 5% being singletons. Sequenced here: PBMCs, sampled before TCRalphabeta/CD19-depleted stem cell transplant. The receptors originated from a boy between 10 and 17 years old with acute lymphoblastic leukemia, due to receive a stem cell transplant.

This clonotype was seen many times. The J gene is TRBJ1-1, the V gene TRBV18; possible D gene TRBD1, 6 bases. Germline assignment: CDR1 KGHSH and CDR2 LQKENI. The CDR3 sequence is 13 residues long. Deletions cut 4 bases from V and 5 bases from J, with 11 bases between. DNA for the CDR3: TGTGCCAGCTCACAGGGGGGGTGGACTGAAGCTTTCTTT. It yields the protein CASSQGGWTEAFF.

In its sample, this clonotype was seen many times. V and J are TRBV11-2 and TRBJ2-1, with D tentatively TRBD2 (7 bases). Per the germline V gene, CDR1 is SGHAT and CDR2 is FQNNGV. This CDR3 is 16 amino acids long. V lost 2 bases and J lost 8, with 19 bases in between. Here the CDR3 reads CASSLLRGGGSDEQFF. In DNA, the CDR3 is TGTGCCAGCAGCTTACTTAGGGGGGGGGGTTCTGATGAGCAGTTCTTC.

This clonotype was seen repeatedly, ten times or more. The chain uses TRBV5-1 and TRBJ2-7; the match to TRBD1 covers 7 bases. The germline gives CDR1 SGHRS, CDR2 YFSETQ. Trimming at V came to 2 bases and at J to 2 bases, leaving 4 bases not matched to a gene. This CDR3 has 14 amino acids. The CDR3 coding sequence is TGCGCCAGCAGCTTAGCACAGGGGCCCTACGAGCAGTACTTC. It yields the protein CASSLAQGPYEQYF. Filled out from reference TRBV5-1 and TRBJ2-7, the complete variable domain reads KAGVTQTPRYLIKTRGQQVTLSCSPISGHRSVSWYQQTPGQGLQFLFEYFSETQRNKGNFPGRFSGRQFSNSRSEMNVSTLELGDSALYLCASSLAQGPYEQYFGPGTRLTVT.

The chain carries TRBV20-1 and TRBJ2-7, with 7 bases aligning to TRBD1. Germline CDR1 and CDR2: DFQATT and SNEGSKA (reference sequence). The CDR3 contains 20 residues. Written as DNA, the CDR3 is TGCTGTTCTAGGAGCCATACGCCGGGACAGCCAAGTATTAGCTCCTACGAGCAGTACTTC. Translation: CCSRSHTPGQPSISSYEQYF.

This clonotype has only a few counts. The chain joins TRBV6-4 to TRBJ2-1, with 9 bases identical to TRBD2. V was clipped by 5 bases and J by 10 bases; unmatched bases: 15. Germline loops: CDR1 MRHNA, CDR2 SNTAGT. The CDR3 runs to 16 residues. The CDR3 spells CASSMLAGRANGEQFF. CDR3 DNA sequence: TGTGCCAGCAGTATGCTAGCGGGAAGGGCTAACGGGGAGCAGTTCTTC.

At least ten counts were recorded for this clonotype. This sequence joins TRBV4-3 and TRBJ2-7; tentatively, D is TRBD1 (5 bases). CDR1 LGHNA and CDR2 YSLEER come from the germline V gene. CDR3 length: 16 residues. Trimming shortened V by 0 bases and J by 3 bases, and 15 bases separated the two germline ends. The CDR3 sequence: CASSQDTGRAYYEQYF. CDR3 coding DNA: TGCGCCAGCAGCCAAGACACAGGAAGGGCCTACTACGAGCAGTACTTC.

This clonotype was picked up many times. The rearrangement uses TRBV20-1 and TRBJ1-2; TRBD1 matches at 8 bases. The J segment lost 6 bases and the V segment lost 5 bases, leaving 8 bases of the junction unmatched. This CDR3 has 13 residues. The germline V gene has CDR1 DFQATT and CDR2 SNEGSKA (reference sequence). CDR3: CSAQKDRADGYTF. DNA for the CDR3: TGCAGTGCTCAAAAGGACAGGGCGGATGGCTACACCTTC.

This clonotype showed up many times. CDR3 in amino acids: CASSLDGSGNQPQHF. The CDR3 nucleotides read TGTGCCAGCAGCTTAGACGGTAGCGGCAATCAGCCCCAGCATTTT. The chain has TRBV7-2 and TRBJ1-5; D is undetermined. This CDR3 is built from 15 residues. V gave up 1 base and J gave up 2 bases, with 9 bases separating them. Looked up from germline, CDR1 is SGHTA and CDR2 is FQGNSA.

This clonotype was counted at least ten times. The rearrangement joins TRBV5-6 to TRBJ2-7, with TRBD1 identical over 9 bases. CDR1 and CDR2 from the germline V gene are SGHDT and YYEEEE. V lost 4 bases, J lost 2 bases, and 4 bases stayed unmatched. The CDR3 runs to 14 residues. The CDR3 loop reads CASSPGQGPYEQYF. CDR3 in DNA: TGTGCCAGCAGCCCGGGACAGGGTCCCTACGAGCAGTACTTC.

J is TRBJ1-2 and V is TRBV10-3; no clear D. This CDR3 contains 13 residues. Germline V gene sequence: CDR1 ENHRY, CDR2 SYGVKD. V lost 6 bases, J lost 4 bases, and 12 bases lay in between. The CDR3 reads CAISPGVLYGYTF. CDR3 bases: TGTGCCATCAGCCCTGGGGTCCTCTATGGCTACACCTTC.

This clonotype was observed at least ten times. The chain recombines TRBV24-1 with TRBJ2-5; D is possibly TRBD2 (6 bases). CDR1 is KGHDR and CDR2 is SFDVKD in the germline V gene. V lost 3 bases to trimming and J lost 4 bases, with 11 bases between them. The CDR3 totals 14 residues. CDR3 residues: CATSDPGGAETQYF. The CDR3 DNA is TGTGCCACCAGTGATCCCGGAGGGGCAGAGACCCAGTACTTC.

This clonotype was seen many times. The V and J genes are TRBV28 and TRBJ2-3; 9 bases are shared with TRBD2. The CDR3 has 20 amino acids. Germline lookup yields CDR1 MDHEN and CDR2 SYDVKM. J was trimmed by 0 bases and V by 8 bases; bases with no gene match: 21. The CDR3 region has the DNA TGTGCCAGCGGGCCTCTCCTAGCGCGGGGGGGCAAAGGAAGCACAGATACGCAGTATTTT. The encoded protein is CASGPLLARGGKGSTDTQYF.

This clonotype was observed many times. The rearrangement joins TRBV7-2 to TRBJ2-7; 12 nucleotides match TRBD1. The CDR3 spans 16 residues. With V trimmed by 1 base and J by 7 bases, 8 bases remained unmatched. CDR1 SGHTA and CDR2 FQGNSA come from the germline V gene. The CDR3 sequence is CASSLGQGQGAGEQYF. The DNA for the CDR3 is TGTGCCAGCAGCTTAGGCCAGGGACAGGGGGCGGGGGAGCAGTACTTC.

This clonotype was seen at least ten times. V usage is TRBV18 and J usage is TRBJ1-1, with D tentatively TRBD1 (5 bases). The germline V gene encodes CDR1 KGHSH and CDR2 LQKENI. This CDR3 has 15 residues. Deletions cut 3 bases from V and 1 base from J, with 12 bases between. The CDR3 bases are TGTGCCAGCTCACCGGCGGGGGTGAGGAACACTGAAGCTTTCTTT. This gives the protein CASSPAGVRNTEAFF.

By sample fraction, this clonotype is medium-sized. The CDR3 reads CASSLTRYRTNTGELFF. In DNA form, the CDR3 reads TGTGCCAGCAGCCTAACAAGGTATCGGACCAACACCGGGGAGCTGTTTTTT. The V gene is TRBV3-1, the J gene TRBJ2-2, with D hard to call. This CDR3 region has 17 residues. The V end lost 4 bases, the J end lost 2 bases, and 17 bases lay between the germline ends. Germline CDR1 is LGHDT and CDR2 is YNNKEL (reference sequence).

This clonotype is medium-sized by share. The chain links TRBV7-2 to TRBJ2-1, with 7 bases aligning to TRBD1. CDR3 length: 16 residues. After removal of 4 bases from V and 5 bases from J, the junction contained 11 bases not matched to a gene. Germline CDR1 and CDR2: SGHTA and FQGNSA. CDR3 nucleotide sequence: TGTGCCAGCAGCTACCTCCCGGGACAGAAACACAATGAGCAGTTCTTC. The encoded protein is CASSYLPGQKHNEQFF.

This clonotype was seen many times. This chain links TRBV4-1 with TRBJ2-3; 11 positions match TRBD2. Germline V lookup: CDR1 MGHRA, CDR2 YSYEKL. This CDR3 region has 15 residues. J was trimmed by 4 bases and V by 6 bases; bases with no gene match: 6. The CDR3 nucleotides read TGCGCCAGCAGGCCTAGCGGGGGGTTCGCAGATACGCAGTATTTT. It specifies CASRPSGGFADTQYF.